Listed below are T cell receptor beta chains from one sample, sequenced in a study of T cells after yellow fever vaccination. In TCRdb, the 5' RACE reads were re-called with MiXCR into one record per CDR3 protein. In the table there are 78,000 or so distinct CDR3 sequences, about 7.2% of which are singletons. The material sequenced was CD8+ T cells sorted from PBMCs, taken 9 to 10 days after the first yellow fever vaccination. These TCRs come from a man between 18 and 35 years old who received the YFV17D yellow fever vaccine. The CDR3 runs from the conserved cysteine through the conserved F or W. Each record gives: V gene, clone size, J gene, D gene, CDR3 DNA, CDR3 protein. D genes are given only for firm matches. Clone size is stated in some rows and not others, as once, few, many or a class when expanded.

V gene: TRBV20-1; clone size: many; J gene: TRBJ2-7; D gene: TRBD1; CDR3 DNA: TGCAGTGCCCCCCGGGGACAGAACTACGAGCAGTACTTC; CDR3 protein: CSAPRGQNYEQYF
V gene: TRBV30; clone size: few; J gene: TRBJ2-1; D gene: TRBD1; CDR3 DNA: TGTGCCTGGAAAGTTAGGGACAGAATATACAATGAGCAGTTCTTC; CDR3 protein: CAWKVRDRIYNEQFF
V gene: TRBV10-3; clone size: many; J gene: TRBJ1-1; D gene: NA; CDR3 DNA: TGTGCCATCAGTGAGGTTACAGGGCTGACCACTGAAGCTTTCTTT; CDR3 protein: CAISEVTGLTTEAFF
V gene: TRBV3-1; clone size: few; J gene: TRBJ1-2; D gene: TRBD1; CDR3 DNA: TGTGCCAGCAGCCAAGATTGGACAGGCTATGGCTACACCTTC; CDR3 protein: CASSQDWTGYGYTF
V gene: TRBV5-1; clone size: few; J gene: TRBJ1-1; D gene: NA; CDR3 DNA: TGCGCCAGCAGCTTGTACCTGAACACTGAAGCTTTCTTT; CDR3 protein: CASSLYLNTEAFF
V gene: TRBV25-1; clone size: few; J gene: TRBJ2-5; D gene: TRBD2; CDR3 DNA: TGTGCCAGCAGTGGGGGGGGATACCAAGAGACCCAGTACTTC; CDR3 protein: CASSGGGYQETQYF
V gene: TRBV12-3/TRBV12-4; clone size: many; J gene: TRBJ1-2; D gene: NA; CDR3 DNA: TGTGCCAGCAGTTTAGGGGGATTCCTGAATGGCTACACCTTC; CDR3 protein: CASSLGGFLNGYTF
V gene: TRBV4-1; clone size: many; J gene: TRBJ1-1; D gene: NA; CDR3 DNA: TGCGCCAGCAGCCAAGAACGGTATAAGGAAGCTTTCTTT; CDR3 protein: CASSQERYKEAFF
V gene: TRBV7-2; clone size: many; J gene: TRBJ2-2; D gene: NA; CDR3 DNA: TGTGCCAGCAGCTTAGTGGGTTCCGGGGAGCTGTTTTTT; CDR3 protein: CASSLVGSGELFF
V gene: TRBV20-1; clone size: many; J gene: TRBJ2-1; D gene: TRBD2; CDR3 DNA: TGCAGTGCTAGCGGGGGGGCCGGAGAGCAGTTCTTC; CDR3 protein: CSASGGAGEQFF
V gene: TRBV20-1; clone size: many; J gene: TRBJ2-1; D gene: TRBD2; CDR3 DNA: TGCAGTGCCCGAGACGGGGGGGGTCCCTACAATGAGCAGTTCTTC; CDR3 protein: CSARDGGGPYNEQFF
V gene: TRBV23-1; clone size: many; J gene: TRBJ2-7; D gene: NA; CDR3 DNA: TGCGCCAGCAGTCAATCGGCCGGGGTGAGCGAGCAGTACTTC; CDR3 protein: CASSQSAGVSEQYF
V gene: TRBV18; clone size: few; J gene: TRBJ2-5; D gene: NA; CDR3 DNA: TGTGCCAGCTCGCAAACTTCCACAGGTTTTCAAGAGACCCAGTACTTC; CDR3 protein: CASSQTSTGFQETQYF
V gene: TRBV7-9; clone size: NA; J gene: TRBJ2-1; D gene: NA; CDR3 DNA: TGTGCCAGCAGCCCCCCCCGGGGCGACAATGAGCAGTTCTTC; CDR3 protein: CASSPPRGDNEQFF
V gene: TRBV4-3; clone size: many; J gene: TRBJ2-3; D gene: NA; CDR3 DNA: TGCGCCAGCAGCCCTACATCCTCGACAGACACAGATACGCAGTATTTT; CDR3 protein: CASSPTSSTDTDTQYF
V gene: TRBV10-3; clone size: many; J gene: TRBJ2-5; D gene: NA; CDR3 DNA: TGTGCCATCAGTGAGTCCGACGGGGGACAAGAGACCCAGTACTTC; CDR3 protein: CAISESDGGQETQYF
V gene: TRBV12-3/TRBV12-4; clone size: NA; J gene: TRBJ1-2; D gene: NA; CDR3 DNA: TGTGCCAGCAATTTTCCTGGCTATGGCTACACCTTC; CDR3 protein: CASNFPGYGYTF
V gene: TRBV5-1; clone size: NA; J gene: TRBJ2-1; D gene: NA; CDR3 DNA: TGCGCCAGCAGCGGCCTTAGGGGCGCCGACAATGAGCAGTTCTTC; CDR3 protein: CASSGLRGADNEQFF
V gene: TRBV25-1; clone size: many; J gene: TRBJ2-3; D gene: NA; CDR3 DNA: TGTGCCAGCAGTGAATCCCCCGATACGCAGTATTTT; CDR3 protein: CASSESPDTQYF
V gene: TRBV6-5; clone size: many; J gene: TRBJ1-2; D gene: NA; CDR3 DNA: TGTGCCAGCAGTTACTCTGGGGGTGCTGACTATGGCTACACCTTC; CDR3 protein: CASSYSGGADYGYTF
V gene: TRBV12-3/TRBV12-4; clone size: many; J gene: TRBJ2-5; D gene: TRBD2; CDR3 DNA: TGTGCCAGCCTGACTAGCGGAGAACAAGAGACCCAGTACTTC; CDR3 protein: CASLTSGEQETQYF
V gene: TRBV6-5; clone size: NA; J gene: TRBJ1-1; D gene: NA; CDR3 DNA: TGTGCCAGCAAGGCAGTCTTCATGAACACTGAAGCTTTCTTT; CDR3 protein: CASKAVFMNTEAFF
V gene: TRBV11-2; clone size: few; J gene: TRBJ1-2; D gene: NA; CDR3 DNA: TGTGCCAGCAGCTTTCCGGGCTCTGTAGGCTACACCTTC; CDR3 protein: CASSFPGSVGYTF
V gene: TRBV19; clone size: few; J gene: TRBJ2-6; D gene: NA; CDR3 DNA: TGTGCCACCGAGGGAGGCAGCGACTCTGGGGCCAACGAGGACTCTGGGGCCAACGTCCTGACTTTC; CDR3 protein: CATEGGSDSGANEDSGANVLTF
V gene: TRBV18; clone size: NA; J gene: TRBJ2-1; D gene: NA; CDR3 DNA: TGTGCCAGCGGAGGGGGGGCTTCGGTTAATGAGCAGTTCTTC; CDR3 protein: CASGGGASVNEQFF
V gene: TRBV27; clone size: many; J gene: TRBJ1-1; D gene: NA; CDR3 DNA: TGTGCCAGCAGTTTCCCCGGGGTGACTGAAGCTTTCTTT; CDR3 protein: CASSFPGVTEAFF
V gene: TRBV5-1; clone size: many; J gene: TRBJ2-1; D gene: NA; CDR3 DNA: TGCGCCAGCAGCTTCCACCCCACAGGTAATGAGCAGTTCTTC; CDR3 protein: CASSFHPTGNEQFF
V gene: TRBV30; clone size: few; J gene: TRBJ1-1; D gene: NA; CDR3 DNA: TGTGCCTGGAGTGTCGGGACTGGGAACACTGAAGCTTTCTTT; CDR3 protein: CAWSVGTGNTEAFF
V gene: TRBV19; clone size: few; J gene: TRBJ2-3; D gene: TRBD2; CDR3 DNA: TGTGCCAGTAGTCCGTGGACTAGCGGGGGAGTTACGCAGTATTTT; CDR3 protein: CASSPWTSGGVTQYF
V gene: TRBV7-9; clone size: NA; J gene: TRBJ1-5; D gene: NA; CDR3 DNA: TGTGCCAGCAGCTGGACAGATAGCAATCAGCCCCAGCATTTT; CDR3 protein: CASSWTDSNQPQHF
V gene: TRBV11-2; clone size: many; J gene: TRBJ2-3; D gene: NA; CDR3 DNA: TGTGCCAGCAGCAGAAACGGGGTGGCAGTCGAGGGACTAGATACGCAGTATTTT; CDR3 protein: CASSRNGVAVEGLDTQYF
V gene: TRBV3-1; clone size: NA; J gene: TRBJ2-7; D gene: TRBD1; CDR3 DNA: TGTGCCAGCAGCCAAGAGTCCGGGACAGGGGACGAGCAGTACTTC; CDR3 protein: CASSQESGTGDEQYF